This T cell receptor beta chain is drawn from a study of tumor-infiltrating lymphocytes in primary liver carcinoma. Broader study findings: Significantly greater top-250-clone fractions characterized tumors relative to blood (p = 0.039).

Making TCR beta cDNA involved approximately 530 ng total RNA and a constant-region primer. Researchers made the TCR beta libraries by running three nested multiplex PCR rounds with slightly modified ARM-PCR. TCRdb re-derived calls from the multiplex PCR reads in MiXCR, one entry per CDR3 protein. The sample has 320,000 or so distinct CDR3 sequences, over 55% seen once; the top ten hold roughly 9%. Germline DNA was also extracted, while the blood RNA originated from unsorted whole blood. At sampling, these chronic HBV carriers had received no treatment. Peripheral blood, around 4 milliliters, was collected prior to surgery. On this clonotype: Its antigen is unidentified.

The receptor's source is a man aged 35-49 years with primary liver carcinoma and hepatitis B virus infection. The sequenced sample consisted of peripheral blood.

DNA for the CDR3: TGCGCCAGCAGCTCCAGACTAGCGGTAAACACCGGGGAGCTGTTTTTT. Protein product: CASSSRLAVNTGELFF. The chain employs TRBV5-1 and TRBJ2-2; 9 bases align to TRBD2. This CDR3 is built from 16 residues. CDR1 and CDR2 (germline): SGHRS, YFSETQ. V trimming: 3 bases; J trimming: 2 bases; junction bases outside the gene matches: 5.